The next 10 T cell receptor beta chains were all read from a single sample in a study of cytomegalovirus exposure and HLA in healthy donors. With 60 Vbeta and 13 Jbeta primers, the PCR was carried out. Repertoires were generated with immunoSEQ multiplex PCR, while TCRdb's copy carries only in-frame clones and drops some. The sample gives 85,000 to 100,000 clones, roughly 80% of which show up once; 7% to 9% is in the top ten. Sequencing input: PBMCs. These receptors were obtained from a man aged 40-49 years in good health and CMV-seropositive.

CDR3 in DNA: TGTGCCAGCAGGACGACGACAGGGAAGGACACTGAAGCTTTCTTT. Translated, it gives CASRTTTGKDTEAFF. The gene calls are TRBV7-2 and TRBJ1-1, with 7 positions matching TRBD1. Germline values: CDR1 SGHTA, CDR2 FQGNSA. This CDR3 has 15 residues. With 6 bases clipped from V and 3 bases from J, the junction kept 10 bases outside the gene matches.

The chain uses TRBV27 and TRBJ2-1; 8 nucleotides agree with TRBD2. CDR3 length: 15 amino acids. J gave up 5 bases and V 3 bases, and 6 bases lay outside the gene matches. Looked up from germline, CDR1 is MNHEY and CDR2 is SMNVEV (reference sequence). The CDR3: CASSFAGRANNEQFF. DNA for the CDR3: TGTGCCAGCAGTTTCGCCGGGAGGGCCAACAATGAGCAGTTCTTC.

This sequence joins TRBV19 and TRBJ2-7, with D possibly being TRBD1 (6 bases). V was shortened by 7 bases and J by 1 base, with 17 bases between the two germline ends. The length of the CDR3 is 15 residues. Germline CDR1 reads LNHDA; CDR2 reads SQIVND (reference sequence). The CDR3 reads CASTPATGASYEQYF. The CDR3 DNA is TGTGCCAGTACCCCTGCGACAGGCGCATCCTACGAGCAGTACTTC.

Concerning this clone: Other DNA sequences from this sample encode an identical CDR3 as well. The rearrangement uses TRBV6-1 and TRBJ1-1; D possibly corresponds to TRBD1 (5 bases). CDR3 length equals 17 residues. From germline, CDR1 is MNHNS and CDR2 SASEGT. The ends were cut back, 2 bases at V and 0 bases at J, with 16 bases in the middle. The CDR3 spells CASSEWGGSGMNTEAFF. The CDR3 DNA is TGTGCCAGCAGTGAATGGGGGGGGTCCGGCATGAACACTGAAGCTTTCTTT.

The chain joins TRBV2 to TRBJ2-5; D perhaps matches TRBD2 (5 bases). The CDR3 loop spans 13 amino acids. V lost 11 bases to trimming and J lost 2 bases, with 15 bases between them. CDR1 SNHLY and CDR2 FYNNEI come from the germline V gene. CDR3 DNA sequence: TGTGCCCACTCCCCGGGATCACAAGAGACCCAGTACTTC. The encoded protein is CAHSPGSQETQYF.

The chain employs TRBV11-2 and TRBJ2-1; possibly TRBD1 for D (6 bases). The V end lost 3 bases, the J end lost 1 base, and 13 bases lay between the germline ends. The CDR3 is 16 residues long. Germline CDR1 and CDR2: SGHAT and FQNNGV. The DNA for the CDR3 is TGTGCCAGCAGCTTCAGGTTACAGGGTTCCTACAATGAGCAGTTCTTC. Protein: CASSFRLQGSYNEQFF.

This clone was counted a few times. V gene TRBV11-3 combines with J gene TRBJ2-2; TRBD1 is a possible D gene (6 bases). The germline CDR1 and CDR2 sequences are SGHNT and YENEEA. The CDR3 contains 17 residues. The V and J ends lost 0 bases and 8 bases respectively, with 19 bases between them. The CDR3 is CASSLDASRGPHGELFF. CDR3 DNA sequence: TGTGCCAGCAGCTTAGATGCTTCCAGGGGCCCGCATGGGGAGCTGTTTTTT.

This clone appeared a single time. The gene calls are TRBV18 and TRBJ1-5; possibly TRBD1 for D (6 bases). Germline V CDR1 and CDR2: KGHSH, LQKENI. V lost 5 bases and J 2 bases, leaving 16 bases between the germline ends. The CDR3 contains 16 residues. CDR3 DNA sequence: TGTGCCAGCTCAGGCCCGTCCAGGACAGGCAATCAGCCCCAGCATTTT. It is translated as CASSGPSRTGNQPQHF.

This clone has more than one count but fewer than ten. In DNA form, the CDR3 reads TGTGCCACCAGCAGAGTTAAGTCAGGGGGGACTGAAGCTTTCTTT. Protein sequence: CATSRVKSGGTEAFF. The chain has TRBV15 and TRBJ1-1; 7 nucleotides agree with TRBD1. J was trimmed by 5 bases and V by 1 base; bases with no gene match: 7. This CDR3 is built from 15 residues. The germline CDR1 and CDR2 sequences are LNHNV and YYDKDF (reference sequence).

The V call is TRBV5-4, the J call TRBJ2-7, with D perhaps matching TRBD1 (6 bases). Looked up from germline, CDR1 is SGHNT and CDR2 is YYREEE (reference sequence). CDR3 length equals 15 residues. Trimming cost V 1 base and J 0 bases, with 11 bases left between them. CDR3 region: CASSLSLGGSYEQYF. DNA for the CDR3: TGTGCCAGCAGCTTGTCTTTAGGGGGCTCCTACGAGCAGTACTTC.